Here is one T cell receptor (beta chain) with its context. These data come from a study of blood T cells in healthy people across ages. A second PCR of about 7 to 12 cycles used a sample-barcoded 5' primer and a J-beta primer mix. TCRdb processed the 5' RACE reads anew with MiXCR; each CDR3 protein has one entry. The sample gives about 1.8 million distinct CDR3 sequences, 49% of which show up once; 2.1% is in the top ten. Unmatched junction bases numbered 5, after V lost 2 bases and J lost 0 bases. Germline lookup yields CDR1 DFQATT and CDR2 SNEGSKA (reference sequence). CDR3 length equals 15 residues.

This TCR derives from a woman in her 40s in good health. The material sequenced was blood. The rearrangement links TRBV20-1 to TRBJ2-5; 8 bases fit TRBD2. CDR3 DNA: TGCAGTGCTAGAAACGGGGGGGAGTACCAAGAGACCCAGTACTTC. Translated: CSARNGGEYQETQYF.